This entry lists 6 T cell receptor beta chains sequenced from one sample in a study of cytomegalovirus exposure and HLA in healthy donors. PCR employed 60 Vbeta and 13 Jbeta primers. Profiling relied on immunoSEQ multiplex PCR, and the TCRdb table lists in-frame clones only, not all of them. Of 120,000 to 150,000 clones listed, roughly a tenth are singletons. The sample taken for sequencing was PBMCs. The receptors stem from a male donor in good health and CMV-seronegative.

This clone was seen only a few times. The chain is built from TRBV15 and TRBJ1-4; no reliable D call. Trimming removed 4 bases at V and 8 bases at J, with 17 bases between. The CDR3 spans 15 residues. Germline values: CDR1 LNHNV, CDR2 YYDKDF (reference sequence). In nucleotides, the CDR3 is TGTGCCACCAGCACCAGGCCAGCTTTTGGGGAAAAACTGTTTTTT. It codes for CATSTRPAFGEKLFF.

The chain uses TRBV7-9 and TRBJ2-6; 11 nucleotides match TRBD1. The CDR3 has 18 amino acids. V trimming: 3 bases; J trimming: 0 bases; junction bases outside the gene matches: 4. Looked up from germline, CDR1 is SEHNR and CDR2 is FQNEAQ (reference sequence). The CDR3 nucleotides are TGTGCCAGCAGCTTGGGACAGGGGGTACTCTCTGGGGCCAACGTCCTGACTTTC. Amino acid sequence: CASSLGQGVLSGANVLTF.

CDR3 in amino acids: CASSLSASGILETQYF. DNA for the CDR3: TGTGCCAGCAGCTTATCGGCTAGCGGGATCCTGGAGACCCAGTACTTC. The rearrangement links TRBV7-7 to TRBJ2-5; 9 positions agree with TRBD2. The germline CDR1 and CDR2 sequences are SSHAT and FNYEAQ (reference sequence). V was clipped by 2 bases and J by 5 bases; unmatched bases: 9. The length of the CDR3 is 16 residues.

The CDR3 spells CASSLDLGGPKETQYF. The CDR3 DNA reads TGTGCCAGCAGCTTGGACTTGGGAGGCCCTAAAGAGACCCAGTACTTC. The rearrangement uses TRBV5-4 and TRBJ2-5, with D perhaps TRBD2 (6 bases). This CDR3 contains 16 residues. V was cut by 0 bases and J by 3 bases, with 15 bases left in between. The V gene's germline CDR1 is SGHNT and CDR2 YYREEE (reference sequence).

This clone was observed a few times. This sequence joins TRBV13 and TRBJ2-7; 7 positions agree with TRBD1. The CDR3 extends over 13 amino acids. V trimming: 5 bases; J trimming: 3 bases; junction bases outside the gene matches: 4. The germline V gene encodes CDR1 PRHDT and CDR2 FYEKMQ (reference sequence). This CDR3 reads CASSMGQNYEQYF. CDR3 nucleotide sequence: TGTGCCAGCAGCATGGGACAGAACTACGAGCAGTACTTC. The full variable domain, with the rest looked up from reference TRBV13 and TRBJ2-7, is AAGVIQSPRHLIKEKRETATLKCYPIPRHDTVYWYQQGPGQDPQFLISFYEKMQSDKGSIPDRFSAQQFSDYHSELNMSSLELGDSALYFCASSMGQNYEQYFGPGTRLTVT.

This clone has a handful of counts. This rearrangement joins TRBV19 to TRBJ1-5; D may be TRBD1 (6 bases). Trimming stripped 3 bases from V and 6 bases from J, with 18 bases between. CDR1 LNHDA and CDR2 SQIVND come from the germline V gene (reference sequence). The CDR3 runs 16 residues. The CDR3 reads CASSMWDYRVFQPQHF. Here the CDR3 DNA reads TGTGCCAGTAGTATGTGGGACTACAGGGTTTTTCAGCCCCAGCATTTT.